The next 9 T cell receptor beta chains were all read from a single sample in a study of tumor-infiltrating lymphocytes in primary liver carcinoma. The source material, 20-30 mg of unsorted bulk tissue, was used to co-extract RNA and DNA. With a constant-region primer, TCR beta cDNA was made from approximately 500 ng of total RNA. Libraries covering TCR beta were generated through three nested multiplex PCR rounds (using a slightly modified ARM-PCR). Running ten to eleven cycles apiece, the first two PCR rounds relied on TRBV1-TRBV30 forward primers together with a C-beta reverse primer. MiXCR, run by TCRdb on the multiplex PCR reads, gives a single entry per CDR3 protein. The sample has 95,000 to 100,000 distinct CDR3 sequences, around 66% seen once. Specimen: liver tumor tissue from sampling region 2. Subset defined: tumor region T2, inferior pole. These TCRs come from a woman aged 55-69 years with primary liver carcinoma and hepatitis B virus infection.

This clonotype has a handful of counts. This sequence may be a read error, since a much larger clone differs from it by one base. The rearrangement links TRBV30 to TRBJ2-1; TRBD1 matches 10 bases. The CDR3 runs 15 residues. Germline values: CDR1 GTSNPN, CDR2 SVGIG (reference sequence). CDR3 nucleotide sequence: TGTGTCTGGAAAATCCCGGGACAGGGGAACAATGAGCAGTTCTTC. It yields the protein CVWKIPGQGNNEQFF. The full variable domain, with the rest looked up from reference TRBV30 and TRBJ2-1, is SQTIHQWPATLVQPVGSPLSLECTVEGTSNPNLYWYRQAAGRGLQLLFYSVGIGQISSEVPQNLSASRPQDRQFILSSKKLLLSDSGFYLCVWKIPGQGNNEQFFGPGTRLTVL.

The CDR3 sequence: CASRPMIGGNEQFF. Written as DNA, the CDR3 is TGCGCCAGCAGACCTATGATCGGGGGGAATGAGCAGTTCTTC. The chain uses TRBV5-1 and TRBJ2-1; 7 bases agree with TRBD2. Unmatched junction bases numbered 9, after V lost 5 bases and J lost 7 bases. This CDR3 is built from 14 residues. Germline-derived CDR1 and CDR2 are SGHRS and YFSETQ.

This clonotype was counted only a few times. This sequence joins TRBV5-1 and TRBJ1-1; 11 nucleotides align to TRBD1. Germline CDR1 SGHRS, CDR2 YFSETQ. The CDR3 sequence is 14 residues long. V gave up 2 bases and J gave up 8 bases; unmatched junction bases: 5. The CDR3 DNA sequence: TGCGCCAGCAGCTTTAACCGGGACAGGGGGGAAGCTTTCTTT. Amino acids: CASSFNRDRGEAFF.

The V call is TRBV5-6, the J call TRBJ2-3; D may match TRBD1 or TRBD2 (5 bases each). V shed 9 bases and J shed 5 bases, with 22 bases lying between them. This CDR3 has 15 amino acids. Germline-derived CDR1 and CDR2 are SGHDT and YYEEEE. The CDR3 loop is CAISSGTGNGDTQYF. CDR3 bases: TGTGCCATTAGTTCTGGGACGGGGAATGGAGATACGCAGTATTTT.

This clonotype was seen repeatedly, ten times or more. The rearrangement joins TRBV29-1 to TRBJ1-1; D is perhaps TRBD1 (6 bases). Germline assignment: CDR1 SQVTM and CDR2 ANQGSEA. This CDR3 contains 12 residues. V lost 4 bases, J lost 4 bases, and 10 bases lay in between. CDR3 protein: CSVARGATEAFF. The CDR3 DNA is TGCAGCGTTGCCCGGGGGGCCACTGAAGCTTTCTTT.

In regard to this clonotype: This may come from a read error, since a much larger clone is one base off. The chain employs TRBV14 and TRBJ1-2; TRBD1 might be the D (5 bases). The CDR3 has 16 residues. V was pared by 0 bases and J by 7 bases, with 18 bases between. Germline V gives CDR1 SGHDN, CDR2 FVKESK. Written as DNA, the CDR3 is TGTGCCAGCAGCCAAGAGTTCGGGGGATGTAGTGCTGGCTACACCTTC. Its translation is CASSQEFGGCSAGYTF.

This clonotype came up once. Germline and junction disagree at one end, which may indicate a read error. This chain connects TRBV11-3 to TRBJ2-7; the match to TRBD2 covers 7 bases. The CDR3 covers 14 residues. Germline CDR1 is SGHNT and CDR2 is YENEEA. CDR3 region: CASNLSGREHERYF. CDR3 sequence (DNA): TGTGCCAGCAACTTAAGCGGGCGGGAGCATGAGCGGTACTTC. The entire variable domain, with the rest obtained from reference TRBV11-3 and TRBJ2-7, is as follows: EAGVVQSPRYKIIEKKQPVAFWCNPISGHNTLYWYLQNLGQGPELLIRYENEEAVDDSQLPKDRFSAERLKGVDSTLKIQPAELGDSAVYLCASNLSGREHERYFGPGTRLTVT.

The sample holds a few counts of this clonotype. Mismatch with germline at one junction end may stem from a read error. The V and J genes are TRBV10-2 and TRBJ2-6; possibly TRBD1 for D (5 bases). Germline values: CDR1 WSHSY, CDR2 SAAADI. The CDR3 runs 15 residues. The CDR3 region has the DNA TGCGCCAGCAGCAGTGACAACTCTGGGGCCTACGTCCTGACTTTC. Protein: CASSSDNSGAYVLTF.

This clonotype was counted at least ten times. The chain links TRBV6-1 to TRBJ1-3, with a possible D match to TRBD1 (5 bases). The CDR3 is 16 residues long. In germline, CDR1 is MNHNS, CDR2 SASEGT. The V gene lost 5 bases and the J gene lost 1 base, with 15 bases spanning the gap. The CDR3 DNA is TGTGCCAGCAGTCGGCGGGGGTTTTGGTCTGGAAACACCATATATTTT. It yields the protein CASSRRGFWSGNTIYF.